This T cell receptor (beta chain) was sequenced during a study of T cell clones after liver transplantation. Looking at the study overall: Draws occurred before transplant, before withdrawal, and after complete or failed withdrawal.

The study's findings and limits: Low donor cell numbers restricted donor-reactive repertoire measurement in two subjects. These preliminary findings come from unstandardized post-transplant sampling times.

Clones were read by immunoSEQ multiplex PCR, and TCRdb kept only the in-frame ones, dropping some. Among tens of thousands of clones listed, about 82% were seen once. Trimming pared 5 bases from V and 4 bases from J, leaving 9 bases between. This CDR3 is built from 13 residues. The germline V gene has CDR1 SGHAT and CDR2 FQNNGV. As to this clone: Its cognate antigen is unknown.

The sample was CD4+ T cells from blood, taken roughly 3.5 years after liver transplant. The rearrangement links TRBV11-2 to TRBJ1-5; D gene ambiguous. This sequence was found in a human patient who received a liver transplant. Some T cells may be the graft donor's. As DNA, the CDR3 is TGTGCCAGCAGCCCAGGCGGTAATCAGCCCCAGCATTTT. The encoded protein is CASSPGGNQPQHF.